The T cell receptor (beta chain) under discussion was sequenced for a study of T cells in Graves' hyperthyroidism and ophthalmopathy. Findings and caveats of the study: The blood repertoire included most of the expanded thyroid clonotypes above 0.001. In validation, the model predicted ophthalmopathy. These predictions came a median 6.5 months before onset.

Using RNA transcripts as the source, TCR beta CDR3 regions were amplified. When the TCR CDR3 underwent first-round RT-PCR, the HTBI primer set was used. TCRdb analysed the multiplex PCR reads with MiXCR anew, one entry per CDR3 protein. Seen here are roughly 300,000 distinct CDR3 sequences, roughly 18% observed once, and the top ten hold about 53%. In patients aged 18 to 65, hyperthyroidism was newly diagnosed, with duration under 2 months. Orbital computed tomography and thyroid ultrasound, together with serum TRAb and thyroxine and clinical symptoms, were used for diagnoses. Trimming removed 1 base at V and 4 bases at J, with 10 bases between. CDR1 and CDR2 from the germline V gene are DFQATT and SNEGSKA (reference sequence). CDR3 size: 14 residues. Concerning this clonotype itself: As yet, its antigen is unknown.

The chain recombines TRBV20-1 with TRBJ2-2, with D perhaps given as TRBD1 or TRBD2 (5 bases each). The TCR originated in a woman aged 45-60 years with Graves' hyperthyroidism. The sequenced sample was blood. The CDR3 sequence: CSARVDGATGELFF. In DNA form, the CDR3 reads TGCAGTGCTAGAGTCGACGGGGCCACCGGGGAGCTGTTTTTT.